The source of this T cell receptor (beta chain) is a study of blood T cell repertoires in COVID-19. As for the study in general: Donors in the United States, Italy and Spain gave samples during acute or convalescent COVID-19. The analysed material was cDNA or gDNA that came from T cells, B-cell-depleted T cells, or PBMCs.

The CDR3 runs to 14 residues. The germline gives CDR1 LGHNA, CDR2 YNFKEQ. The V and J ends lost 0 bases and 2 bases respectively, with 6 bases between them. This table comes from immunoSEQ multiplex PCR, and its TCRdb copy is limited to in-frame clones, with some not included. This table has fewer than 250,000 clones, 70% to 90% appearing once. Sequenced sample: peripheral blood. The sequence was obtained from a man aged 30 to 39 with acute or convalescent COVID-19. V is TRBV4-2 and J is TRBJ2-3; D unclear. The CDR3 DNA reads as TGTGCCAGCAGCCAAGACGAGGTCACAGATACGCAGTATTTT. This gives the protein CASSQDEVTDTQYF.